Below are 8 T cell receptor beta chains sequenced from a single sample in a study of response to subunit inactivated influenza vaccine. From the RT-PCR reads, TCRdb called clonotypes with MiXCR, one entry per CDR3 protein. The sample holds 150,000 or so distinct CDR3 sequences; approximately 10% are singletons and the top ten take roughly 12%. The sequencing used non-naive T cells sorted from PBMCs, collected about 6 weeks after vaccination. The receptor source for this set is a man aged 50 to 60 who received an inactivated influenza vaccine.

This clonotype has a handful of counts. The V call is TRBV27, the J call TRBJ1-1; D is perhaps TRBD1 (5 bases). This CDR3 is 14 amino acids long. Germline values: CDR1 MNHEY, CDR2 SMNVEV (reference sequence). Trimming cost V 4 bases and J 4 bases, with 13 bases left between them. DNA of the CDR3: TGTGCCAGCAGTTCACCCCGACAGTCCACTGAAGCTTTCTTT. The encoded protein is CASSSPRQSTEAFF.

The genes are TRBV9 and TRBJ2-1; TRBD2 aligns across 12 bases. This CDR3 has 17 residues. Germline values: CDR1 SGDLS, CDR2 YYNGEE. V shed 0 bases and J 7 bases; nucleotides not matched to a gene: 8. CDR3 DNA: TGTGCCAGCAGCGTAGGGGGTAGGACTAGCGGGACAAATGAGCAGTTCTTC. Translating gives CASSVGGRTSGTNEQFF. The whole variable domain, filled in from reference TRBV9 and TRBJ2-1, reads DSGVTQTPKHLITATGQRVTLRCSPRSGDLSVYWYQQSLDQGLQFLIQYYNGEERAKGNILERFSAQQFPDLHSELNLSSLELGDSALYFCASSVGGRTSGTNEQFFGPGTRLTVL.

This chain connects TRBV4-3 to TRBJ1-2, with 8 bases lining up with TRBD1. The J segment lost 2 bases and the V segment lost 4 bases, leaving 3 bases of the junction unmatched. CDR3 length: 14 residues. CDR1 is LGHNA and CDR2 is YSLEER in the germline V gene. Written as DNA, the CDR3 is TGCGCCAGCAGCCCTGACAGGGGCAACTATGGCTACACCTTC. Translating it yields CASSPDRGNYGYTF.

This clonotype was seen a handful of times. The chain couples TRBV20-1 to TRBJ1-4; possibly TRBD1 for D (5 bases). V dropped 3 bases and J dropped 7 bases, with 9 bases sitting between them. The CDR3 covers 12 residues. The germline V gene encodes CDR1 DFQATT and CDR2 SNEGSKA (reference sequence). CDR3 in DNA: TGCAGTGCTAGGACTAGGGGTGAAAAACTGTTTTTT. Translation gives CSARTRGEKLFF.

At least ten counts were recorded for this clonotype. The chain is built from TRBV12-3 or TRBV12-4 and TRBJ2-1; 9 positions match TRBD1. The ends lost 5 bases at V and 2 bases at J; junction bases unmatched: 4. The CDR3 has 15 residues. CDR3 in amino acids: CASSRDREPYNEQFF. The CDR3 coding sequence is TGTGCCAGCAGTAGGGACAGGGAACCCTACAATGAGCAGTTCTTC.

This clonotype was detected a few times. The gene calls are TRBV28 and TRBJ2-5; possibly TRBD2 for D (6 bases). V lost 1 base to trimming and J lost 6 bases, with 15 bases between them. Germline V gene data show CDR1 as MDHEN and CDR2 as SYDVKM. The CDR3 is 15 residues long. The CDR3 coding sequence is TGTGCCAGCAGTTTATCTGACGGGACTGGGAAGACCCAGTACTTC. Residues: CASSLSDGTGKTQYF.

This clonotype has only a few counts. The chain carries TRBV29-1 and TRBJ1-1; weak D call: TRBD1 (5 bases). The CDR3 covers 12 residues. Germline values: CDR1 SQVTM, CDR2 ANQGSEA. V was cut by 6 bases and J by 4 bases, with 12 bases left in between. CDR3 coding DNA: TGCAGCGTGATTCAGGGCCTCACTGAAGCTTTCTTT. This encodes CSVIQGLTEAFF.

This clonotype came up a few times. CDR3 sequence: CASSASTGSNEQYF. In nucleotides, the CDR3 is TGTGCCAGCAGCGCAAGTACAGGGTCCAACGAGCAGTACTTC. The V and J genes are TRBV7-9 and TRBJ2-7; TRBD1 is a possible D gene (6 bases). Between the trimmed V and J ends, which lost 5 bases and 5 bases, there was a span of 16 bases. Germline lookup yields CDR1 SEHNR and CDR2 FQNEAQ (reference sequence). This CDR3 spans 14 amino acids.